This T cell receptor (beta chain) came from a study of OX40 agonist ivuxolimab in advanced cancers. Clones were sequenced by immunoSEQ multiplex PCR, and TCRdb holds only the in-frame ones, with some missing. The sample records roughly 71,000 clones, around 90% being singletons. The V segment lost 0 bases and the J segment 5 bases; nucleotides outside the gene matches: 7. Germline assignment: CDR1 LGHNA and CDR2 YSLEER. The CDR3 is 17 amino acids. The sequencing used CD4+ or CD8+ T cells sorted from blood, collected in a trial of the OX40 agonist ivuxolimab. The rearrangement uses TRBV4-3 and TRBJ2-1; TRBD2 matches 10 bases. The receptor comes from an adult with an advanced solid tumor such as melanoma, head and neck, liver or kidney cancer. This CDR3 reads CASSQETSGTEDNEQFF. The CDR3, as DNA: TGCGCCAGCAGCCAAGAAACTAGCGGGACGGAGGACAATGAGCAGTTCTTC.